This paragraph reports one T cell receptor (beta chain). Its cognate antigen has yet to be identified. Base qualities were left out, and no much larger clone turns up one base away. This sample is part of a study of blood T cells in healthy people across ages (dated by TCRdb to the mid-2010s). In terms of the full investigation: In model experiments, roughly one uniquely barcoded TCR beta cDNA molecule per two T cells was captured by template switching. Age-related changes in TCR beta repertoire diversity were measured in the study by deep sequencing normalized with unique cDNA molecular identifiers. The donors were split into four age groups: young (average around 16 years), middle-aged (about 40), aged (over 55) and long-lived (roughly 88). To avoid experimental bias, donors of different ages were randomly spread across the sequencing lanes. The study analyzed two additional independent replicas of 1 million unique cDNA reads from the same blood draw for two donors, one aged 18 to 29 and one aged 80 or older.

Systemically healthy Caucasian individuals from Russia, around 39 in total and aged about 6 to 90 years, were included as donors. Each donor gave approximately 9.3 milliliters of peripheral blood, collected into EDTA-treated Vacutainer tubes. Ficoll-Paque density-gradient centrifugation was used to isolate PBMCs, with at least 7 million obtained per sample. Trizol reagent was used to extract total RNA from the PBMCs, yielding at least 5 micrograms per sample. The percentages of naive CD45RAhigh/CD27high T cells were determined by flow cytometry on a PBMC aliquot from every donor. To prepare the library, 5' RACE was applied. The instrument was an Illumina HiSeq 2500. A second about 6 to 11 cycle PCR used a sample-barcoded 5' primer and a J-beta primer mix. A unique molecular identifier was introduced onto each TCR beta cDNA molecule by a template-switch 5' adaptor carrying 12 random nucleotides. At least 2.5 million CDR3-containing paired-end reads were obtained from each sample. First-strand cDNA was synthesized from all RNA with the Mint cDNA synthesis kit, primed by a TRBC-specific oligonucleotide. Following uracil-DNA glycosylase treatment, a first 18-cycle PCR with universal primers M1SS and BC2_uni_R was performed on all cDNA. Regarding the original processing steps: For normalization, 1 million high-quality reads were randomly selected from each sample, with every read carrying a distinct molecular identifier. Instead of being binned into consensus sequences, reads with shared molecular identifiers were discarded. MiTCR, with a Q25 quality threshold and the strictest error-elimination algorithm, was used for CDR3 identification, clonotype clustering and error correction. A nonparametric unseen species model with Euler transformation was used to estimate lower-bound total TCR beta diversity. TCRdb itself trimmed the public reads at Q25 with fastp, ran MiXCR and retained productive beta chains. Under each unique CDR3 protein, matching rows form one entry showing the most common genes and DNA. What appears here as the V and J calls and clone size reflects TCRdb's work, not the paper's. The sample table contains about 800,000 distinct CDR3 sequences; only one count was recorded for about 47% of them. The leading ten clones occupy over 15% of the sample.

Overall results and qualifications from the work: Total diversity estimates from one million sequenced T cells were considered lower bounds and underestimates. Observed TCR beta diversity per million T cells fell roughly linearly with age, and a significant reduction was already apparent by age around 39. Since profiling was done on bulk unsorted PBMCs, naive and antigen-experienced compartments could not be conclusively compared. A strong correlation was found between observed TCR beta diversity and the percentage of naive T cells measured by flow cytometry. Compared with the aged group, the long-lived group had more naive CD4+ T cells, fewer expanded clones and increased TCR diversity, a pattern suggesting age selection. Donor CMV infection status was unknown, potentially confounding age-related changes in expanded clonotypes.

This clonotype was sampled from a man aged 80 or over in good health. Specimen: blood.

The nucleotides read TGTGCCAGCAGCAGGGACAGGGTGACCTCCTACGAGCAGTACTTC. This sequence encodes CASSRDRVTSYEQYF. The receptor chain draws on TRBV7-2 and TRBJ2-7; 9 bases in the junction line up with TRBD1. CDR1 and CDR2 were assigned from the germline V gene as SGHTA and FQGNSA. Inclusive of the bounding cysteine and phenylalanine, the CDR3 is 15 residues long. The only DNA kept is the CDR3, 45 bases in frame from the first base. Here V drops 5 bases and J drops 0 bases, and the junction holds 5 bases not matched to any gene.